The clone carrying this TCR beta chain was observed a single time. Its antigen is currently unknown. This sample is drawn from a study of T cells in localized non-small cell lung cancer. Study results and caveats: Longer overall survival was seen with higher T cell density measured in blood. Sequencing covered just one tumor region, so heterogeneity cannot be ruled out. Uninvolved adjacent lung, not tumor, had the highest T cell clonality.

The CDR3 runs 14 residues. V gave up 5 bases and J gave up 2 bases, with 12 bases separating them. The V gene's germline CDR1 is SGHTA and CDR2 FQGNSA. TCRdb keeps only in-frame clones here, not all; method: immunoSEQ multiplex PCR. The sample lists approximately 30,000 clones; 88% were seen once. The chain is built from TRBV7-2 and TRBJ1-1; TRBD1 is a possible D gene (5 bases). The sequences come from peripheral blood mononuclear cells, collected before any cancer treatment. The clonotype comes from a woman aged 40-69 years with stage III lung adenocarcinoma. The CDR3 here is CASSRGWGNTEAFF. In nucleotides, the CDR3 is TGTGCCAGCAGCCGGGGGTGGGGAAACACTGAAGCTTTCTTT.